What follows are 26 T cell receptor beta chains derived from one specimen sequenced in a study of cytomegalovirus exposure and HLA in healthy donors. The PCR employed 60 Vbeta primers together with 13 Jbeta primers. TCRdb's table, derived via immunoSEQ multiplex PCR, lists solely in-frame clones and lacks some. The sample has under 150,000 clones, under 85% seen once; the top ten hold approximately 1%. The sample was PBMCs. These receptors all stem from a man younger than 35 in good health and CMV-seronegative.

V and J are TRBV30 and TRBJ2-2; 7 nucleotides line up with TRBD1. Trimming at V came to 2 bases and at J to 1 base, leaving 4 bases not matched to a gene. The CDR3 has 15 residues. Per the germline V gene, CDR1 is GTSNPN and CDR2 is SVGIG (reference sequence). The CDR3 protein is CAWSPWTGNTGELFF. The CDR3 DNA reads as TGTGCCTGGAGTCCTTGGACAGGGAACACCGGGGAGCTGTTTTTT.

This clone has a handful of counts. The V and J genes are TRBV4-1 and TRBJ2-7, with D maybe TRBD1 (6 bases). The germline V gene has CDR1 MGHRA and CDR2 YSYEKL. The germline V and J ends were trimmed by 0 bases and 2 bases, with 8 bases remaining between them. CDR3 size: 14 residues. DNA for the CDR3: TGCGCCAGCAGCCAAGAAACAGGGACCTACGAGCAGTACTTC. Protein product: CASSQETGTYEQYF.

J is TRBJ1-2 and V is TRBV4-1; unclear D gene. The CDR3 length is 12 residues. Germline CDR1 MGHRA, CDR2 YSYEKL. Deletions cut 1 base from V and 8 bases from J, with 8 bases between. This CDR3 is CASSQGGWGYTF. CDR3 DNA: TGCGCCAGCAGCCAAGGAGGATGGGGCTACACCTTC.

This clone was seen a handful of times. The rearrangement links TRBV6-1 to TRBJ1-2; 7 bases are a match to TRBD1. Germline V gene sequence: CDR1 MNHNS, CDR2 SASEGT. V dropped 5 bases and J dropped 3; count of bases not matched to a gene: 3. The CDR3 covers 13 residues. CDR3 in amino acids: CASSSTGDYGYTF. The CDR3 DNA follows: TGTGCCAGCAGTTCCACAGGGGACTATGGCTACACCTTC.

This chain links TRBV28 with TRBJ1-1; 7 nucleotides agree with TRBD1. Losses at the gene ends were 5 bases for V and 1 base for J; bases not matched to a gene: 13. CDR1 is MDHEN and CDR2 is SYDVKM in the germline V gene. The CDR3 is 17 residues long. CDR3 sequence: CASSTRYRGRRNTEAFF. The CDR3 region has the DNA TGTGCCAGCAGTACCCGATACAGGGGCAGGAGGAACACTGAAGCTTTCTTT.

CDR3 region: CSGGQDQETQYF. The CDR3 DNA sequence: TGCAGCGGGGGACAGGACCAAGAGACCCAGTACTTC. The chain uses TRBV29-1 and TRBJ2-5; 8 bases agree with TRBD1. Germline CDR1 reads SQVTM; CDR2 reads ANQGSEA. There are 12 residues in the CDR3. The J segment lost 0 bases and the V segment lost 7 bases, leaving 1 base of the junction unmatched.

The chain employs TRBV18 and TRBJ2-7; D gene ambiguous. Trimming stripped 2 bases from V and 5 bases from J, with 13 bases between. Germline V gene lookup returns CDR1 KGHSH and CDR2 LQKENI. This CDR3 is built from 14 residues. The CDR3 DNA reads as TGTGCCAGCTCACCATTCCCAAGCCTCCACGAGCAGTACTTC. Translated: CASSPFPSLHEQYF.

V and J are TRBV7-2 and TRBJ2-7, with 7 bases that match TRBD1. J lost 6 bases, V lost 5 bases, and 10 bases had no gene match. The CDR3 contains 14 residues. The germline V gene has CDR1 SGHTA and CDR2 FQGNSA. CDR3 residues: CASSPTGLKGEQYF. In DNA, the CDR3 is TGTGCCAGCAGCCCGACAGGGTTAAAGGGCGAGCAGTACTTC.

V gene TRBV2 combines with J gene TRBJ1-2; no clear D. Germline V gene lookup returns CDR1 SNHLY and CDR2 FYNNEI. Between the trimmed V and J ends, which lost 6 bases and 2 bases, there was a span of 13 bases. The CDR3 loop spans 14 amino acids. CDR3 amino acids: CASSSQALNYGYTF. The DNA for the CDR3 is TGTGCCAGCAGCAGTCAGGCGCTCAACTATGGCTACACCTTC.

This clone showed up just a few times. V is TRBV27 and J is TRBJ1-5; possibly TRBD1 for D (5 bases). With 3 bases removed from V and 2 bases from J, the gap between germline ends came to 8 bases. The germline CDR1 and CDR2 sequences are MNHEY and SMNVEV (reference sequence). The CDR3 has 14 amino acids. CDR3 sequence (DNA): TGTGCCAGCAGTTTGGGGCAGGGCAATCAGCCCCAGCATTTT. Its protein is CASSLGQGNQPQHF.

This clone appeared a single time. The chain couples TRBV6-1 to TRBJ1-5; D may be TRBD1 (6 bases). This CDR3 spans 15 amino acids. V was clipped by 10 bases and J by 5 bases, with 21 bases between them. Germline CDR1 reads MNHNS; CDR2 reads SASEGT. CDR3 amino acids: CANGNLGAWDQPQHF. As DNA, the CDR3 is TGTGCCAACGGAAACTTGGGGGCTTGGGATCAGCCCCAGCATTTT.

V is TRBV7-3 and J is TRBJ1-2; the match to TRBD1 covers 8 bases. The J segment lost 5 bases and the V segment lost 6 bases, leaving 14 bases of the junction unmatched. Germline CDR1 and CDR2: SGHTA and FQGTGA. This CDR3 has 16 amino acids. The CDR3 sequence is CASRPNQDREWYGYTF. The DNA of the CDR3 is TGTGCCAGCAGACCCAACCAGGACAGGGAATGGTATGGCTACACCTTC.

This clone has just a few counts. This sequence joins TRBV11-2 and TRBJ2-7; TRBD2 matches 9 bases. J lost 7 bases, V lost 5 bases, and 12 bases had no gene match. CDR1 and CDR2 (germline): SGHAT, FQNNGV. The CDR3 consists of 15 residues. The CDR3 nucleotides are TGTGCCAGCAGCATAAGGCGGGGGGGGTTTTGGGAGCAGTACTTC. Translating gives CASSIRRGGFWEQYF. The whole variable domain, filled in from reference TRBV11-2 and TRBJ2-7, reads EAGVAQSPRYKIIEKRQSVAFWCNPISGHATLYWYQQILGQGPKLLIQFQNNGVVDDSQLPKDRFSAERLKGVDSTLKIQPAKLEDSAVYLCASSIRRGGFWEQYFGPGTRLTVT.

The rearrangement uses TRBV19 and TRBJ1-5, with D perhaps matching TRBD1 (6 bases). Germline V lookup: CDR1 LNHDA, CDR2 SQIVND (reference sequence). This CDR3 is built from 17 residues. The V and J ends lost 5 bases and 3 bases respectively, with 20 bases between them. The DNA for the CDR3 is TGTGCCAGTAGTGGAGGACGCCCCAGGGGATTCAATCAGCCCCAGCATTTT. Protein: CASSGGRPRGFNQPQHF.

The chain links TRBV5-1 to TRBJ2-7; TRBD1 matches 9 bases. The ends lost 4 bases at V and 1 base at J; junction bases unmatched: 3. Germline V gene lookup returns CDR1 SGHRS and CDR2 YFSETQ. The CDR3 runs to 14 residues. CDR3 region: CASSAGTGSYEQYF. The CDR3 nucleotides are TGCGCCAGCAGCGCCGGGACAGGGTCCTACGAGCAGTACTTC.

J is TRBJ2-5 and V is TRBV11-3; 9 nucleotides match TRBD1. The CDR3 is made up of 14 amino acids. From germline, CDR1 is SGHNT and CDR2 YENEEA. Trimming removed 4 bases from V and 7 bases from J; junction bases left unmatched: 7. The CDR3 DNA reads as TGTGCCAGCAGCTCGGACAGGGGTTTACGGACCCAGTACTTC. This codes for CASSSDRGLRTQYF.

The chain is built from TRBV7-3 and TRBJ2-1, with TRBD2 identical over 16 bases. The CDR3 is 17 amino acids. V lost 4 bases to trimming and J lost 2 bases; unmatched junction nucleotides: 2. Looked up from germline, CDR1 is SGHTA and CDR2 is FQGTGA. CDR3 sequence reads: CASSYGTSGGAYNEQFF. The CDR3 DNA reads as TGTGCCAGCAGCTATGGGACTAGCGGGGGGGCCTACAATGAGCAGTTCTTC.

V usage is TRBV19 and J usage is TRBJ2-7, with 10 bases lining up with TRBD1. J lost 4 bases, V lost 9 bases, and 9 bases had no gene match. The CDR3 extends over 14 amino acids. Per germline, CDR1 LNHDA and CDR2 SQIVND (reference sequence). The CDR3 DNA sequence: TGTGCCAGCGGCCCTATGGGACAGGGGTACGAGCAGTACTTC. This gives the protein CASGPMGQGYEQYF.

The chain carries TRBV6-5 and TRBJ1-2; the match to TRBD1 covers 7 bases. CDR3 length equals 15 residues. Losses at the gene ends were 6 bases for V and 4 bases for J; bases not matched to a gene: 11. CDR1 is MNHEY and CDR2 is SVGAGI in the germline V gene. CDR3 in DNA: TGTGCCAGCAGGCCAGGGGGGCAGGGGCTCTATGGCTACACCTTC. This translates into CASRPGGQGLYGYTF.

The chain combines TRBV7-8 with TRBJ1-5; D gene ambiguous. The germline gives CDR1 SGHVS, CDR2 FQNEAQ. This CDR3 is 19 amino acids long. Trimming pared 1 base from V and 4 bases from J, leaving 23 bases between. DNA of the CDR3: TGTGCCAGCAGCTTAGACTCCAATTCCCTGGGCAGCGGGAATCAGCCCCAGCATTTT. It translates to CASSLDSNSLGSGNQPQHF.

This clone was recorded once. The genes are TRBV7-9 and TRBJ2-7; TRBD2 matches 9 bases. This CDR3 is 15 amino acids long. The germline gives CDR1 SEHNR, CDR2 FQNEAQ (reference sequence). V was clipped by 6 bases and J by 9 bases; unmatched bases: 15. CDR3 DNA: TGTGCCAGCAGTAGTTCTAGCGGGGTTCCGGAAGGGCAGTACTTC. Its translation: CASSSSSGVPEGQYF.

The CDR3 spells CATTRPDRVTYEQYF. The CDR3 coding sequence is TGTGCCACCACCCGCCCGGACAGGGTTACCTACGAGCAGTACTTC. This chain connects TRBV10-3 to TRBJ2-7; 8 nucleotides line up with TRBD1. The CDR3 has 15 residues. V lost 10 bases to trimming and J lost 2 bases; unmatched junction nucleotides: 13. The germline V gene has CDR1 ENHRY and CDR2 SYGVKD.

CDR3 amino acids: CASSYQGVNTEAFF. The CDR3 DNA follows: TGTGCCAGCAGTTACCAGGGGGTGAACACTGAAGCTTTCTTT. This sequence joins TRBV6-5 and TRBJ1-1; 7 bases fit TRBD1. The CDR3 runs 14 residues. CDR1 is MNHEY, CDR2 SVGAGI, per germline. The V and J ends lost 2 bases and 0 bases, in that order; junction bases with no gene match: 0.

This clone occurred a few times. The chain has TRBV5-1 and TRBJ2-4, with D perhaps matching TRBD2 (7 bases). Germline V gene sequence: CDR1 SGHRS, CDR2 YFSETQ. With 5 bases removed from V and 3 bases from J, the gap between germline ends came to 9 bases. This CDR3 region has 13 residues. The CDR3 bases are TGCGCCAGCAGAAGGGGGGGCAAAAACATTCAGTACTTC. Translation: CASRRGGKNIQYF.

This chain uses TRBV19 with TRBJ1-1; D remains unclear. V gave up 6 bases and J gave up 0 bases, with 11 bases separating them. The CDR3 has 14 residues. From germline, CDR1 is LNHDA and CDR2 SQIVND (reference sequence). The CDR3 DNA reads as TGTGCCAGTAGCCTTCAGATGGTGAACACTGAAGCTTTCTTT. Protein sequence: CASSLQMVNTEAFF. Full variable domain (missing parts from reference TRBV19 and TRBJ1-1): DGGITQSPKYLFRKEGQNVTLSCEQNLNHDAMYWYRQDPGQGLRLIYYSQIVNDFQKGDIAEGYSVSREKKESFPLTVTSAQKNPTAFYLCASSLQMVNTEAFFGQGTRLTVV.

This rearrangement joins TRBV30 to TRBJ1-2; D remains ambiguous. There are 12 residues in the CDR3. Germline CDR1 is GTSNPN and CDR2 is SVGIG (reference sequence). Trimming removed 5 bases at V and 2 bases at J, with 9 bases between. CDR3 in amino acids: CAWARGNYGYTF. CDR3 DNA sequence: TGTGCCTGGGCTCGGGGAAACTATGGCTACACCTTC.